These 30 T cell receptor beta chains share one sample of origin, sequenced in a study of shared clonotypes between healthy human individuals. Only in-frame clones appear in the TCRdb table, and some are missing; sequencing was by immunoSEQ multiplex PCR. The sample contains about 800,000 clones, just over 95% of which appear only once. Terminally differentiated effector memory CD45RA+ cells were left out of the naive CD8 fraction, which was CD45RO-negative and positively selected for CCR7. Sample: naive CD8+ T cells sorted from blood. The receptor set was obtained from a man in his thirties or forties in good health.

This chain connects TRBV10-1 to TRBJ2-7; D unclear. CDR1 is WNHNN, CDR2 SYGVQD, per germline (reference sequence). Trimming took 8 bases from V and 3 from J, leaving 20 bases between them. This CDR3 is 15 amino acids long. The CDR3 protein is CASRRSSPHCYEQYF. In DNA, the CDR3 is TGCGCCAGCCGTCGATCCAGCCCTCACTGCTACGAGCAGTACTTC.

V gene TRBV7-9 combines with J gene TRBJ1-2; D ambiguous. The V gene lost 2 bases and the J gene lost 6 bases, with 10 bases spanning the gap. The CDR3 is made up of 13 amino acids. CDR1 and CDR2 (germline): SEHNR, FQNEAQ (reference sequence). Here the CDR3 DNA reads TGTGCCAGCAGCTTATGGCAGGTGGATGGCTACACCTTC. This translates into CASSLWQVDGYTF.

This clone was seen once. The chain carries TRBV12-5 and TRBJ2-2, with D possibly being TRBD2 (5 bases). Trimming shortened V by 5 bases and J by 4 bases, and 14 bases separated the two germline ends. Germline loops: CDR1 LGHNT, CDR2 FRNRAP. The CDR3 covers 15 residues. The CDR3 sequence: CASGPDPGITGELFF. DNA of the CDR3: TGTGCTAGTGGTCCAGATCCCGGGATCACCGGGGAGCTGTTTTTT. Variable domain in full (rest from reference TRBV12-5 and TRBJ2-2): DARVTQTPRHKVTEMGQEVTMRCQPILGHNTVFWYRQTMMQGLELLAYFRNRAPLDDSGMPKDRFSAEMPDATLATLKIQPSEPRDSAVYFCASGPDPGITGELFFGEGSRLTVL.

Comment on this clone: The sample holds other DNA sequences that translate to the same CDR3. V and J are TRBV7-6 and TRBJ2-3, with D possibly called TRBD1 or TRBD2 (5 bases each). Germline CDR1 and CDR2: SGHVS and FNYEAQ. CDR3 size: 14 residues. With 2 bases removed from V and 3 bases from J, the gap between germline ends came to 9 bases. As DNA, the CDR3 is TGTGCCAGCAGCTTACTGGGGGAGACAGATACGCAGTATTTT. Protein: CASSLLGETDTQYF.

This clone came up a few times. In the same sample, other DNA sequences code for this CDR3. This sequence joins TRBV5-1 and TRBJ2-7; 10 bases match TRBD2. The V gene's germline CDR1 is SGHRS and CDR2 YFSETQ. This CDR3 has 15 residues. Losses at the gene ends were 0 bases for V and 1 base for J; bases not matched to a gene: 1. CDR3 in DNA: TGCGCCAGCAGCTTGGTAGCGGGAGGTTCCTACGAGCAGTACTTC. This encodes CASSLVAGGSYEQYF.

The genes are TRBV5-6 and TRBJ1-1; D unclear. V was shortened by 0 bases and J by 8 bases, with 14 bases between the two germline ends. The CDR3 runs to 14 residues. CDR1 and CDR2 from the germline V gene are SGHDT and YYEEEE. The CDR3 coding sequence is TGTGCCAGCAGCTTGGTTGGGCAAAACCCCGAAGCTTTCTTT. This translates into CASSLVGQNPEAFF.

J is TRBJ2-7 and V is TRBV6-1; D is unclear. Per germline, CDR1 MNHNS and CDR2 SASEGT. The ends were cut back, 3 bases at V and 0 bases at J, with 6 bases in the middle. The CDR3 consists of 13 residues. The CDR3 loop reads CASSERSSYEQYF. CDR3 DNA: TGTGCCAGCAGTGAGCGGAGCTCCTACGAGCAGTACTTC.

J is TRBJ2-1 and V is TRBV9; 12 bases are a match to TRBD2. J lost 6 bases, V lost 2 bases, and 9 bases had no gene match. This CDR3 region has 17 residues. The germline V gene encodes CDR1 SGDLS and CDR2 YYNGEE. CDR3 sequence: CASSVLPLAGGSNEQFF. The CDR3 nucleotides read TGTGCCAGCAGCGTCCTCCCACTAGCGGGAGGTTCCAATGAGCAGTTCTTC. Full variable domain (rest looked up from reference TRBV9 and TRBJ2-1): DSGVTQTPKHLITATGQRVTLRCSPRSGDLSVYWYQQSLDQGLQFLIQYYNGEERAKGNILERFSAQQFPDLHSELNLSSLELGDSALYFCASSVLPLAGGSNEQFFGPGTRLTVL.

This clone was seen only once. The V and J genes are TRBV5-1 and TRBJ1-1, with 7 nucleotides matching TRBD1. The V and J ends lost 4 bases and 3 bases, in that order; junction bases with no gene match: 6. Per germline, CDR1 SGHRS and CDR2 YFSETQ. The CDR3 length is 14 residues. As DNA, the CDR3 is TGCGCCAGCAGCCCGCCGGGACAGTACACTGAAGCTTTCTTT. It specifies CASSPPGQYTEAFF.

V gene TRBV7-2 combines with J gene TRBJ2-5; D unclear. Germline assignment: CDR1 SGHTA and CDR2 FQGNSA. The V and J ends lost 5 bases and 0 bases respectively, with 7 bases between them. The CDR3 has 13 residues. CDR3 bases: TGTGCCAGCAGCGACGGAAACCAAGAGACCCAGTACTTC. Residues: CASSDGNQETQYF. The full variable domain, with the rest looked up from reference TRBV7-2 and TRBJ2-5, is GAGVSQSPSNKVTEKGKDVELRCDPISGHTALYWYRQSLGQGLEFLIYFQGNSAPDKSGLPSDRFSAERTGGSVSTLTIQRTQQEDSAVYLCASSDGNQETQYFGPGTRLLVL.

The chain uses TRBV29-1 and TRBJ2-1; 8 positions agree with TRBD1. The CDR3 loop spans 15 amino acids. Trimming took 4 bases from V and 4 from J; bases not matched to a gene: 9. Germline V gene data show CDR1 as SQVTM and CDR2 as ANQGSEA. The CDR3 loop is CSVARVDRDYNEQFF. The DNA of the CDR3 is TGCAGCGTTGCCCGAGTGGACAGGGATTACAATGAGCAGTTCTTC.

The gene calls are TRBV28 and TRBJ2-4, with TRBD1 matching 7 bases. The ends lost 6 bases at V and 1 base at J; junction bases unmatched: 12. This CDR3 has 17 amino acids. The germline CDR1 and CDR2 sequences are MDHEN and SYDVKM. The CDR3 is CASRLRQGGKAKNIQYF. The CDR3 DNA reads TGTGCCAGCAGGTTAAGACAGGGCGGTAAGGCCAAAAACATTCAGTACTTC.

J is TRBJ2-1 and V is TRBV5-1; D gene ambiguous. Germline V gene data show CDR1 as SGHRS and CDR2 as YFSETQ. The CDR3 is 13 residues long. Trimming pared 3 bases from V and 4 bases from J, leaving 8 bases between. CDR3 protein: CASSWGRYNEQFF. For the CDR3, the DNA is TGCGCCAGCAGCTGGGGTCGTTACAATGAGCAGTTCTTC.

The chain links TRBV2 to TRBJ1-4, with D maybe TRBD1 (5 bases). The CDR3 length is 14 residues. Trimming pared 1 base from V and 2 bases from J, leaving 5 bases between. The germline V gene encodes CDR1 SNHLY and CDR2 FYNNEI. CDR3 DNA sequence: TGTGCCAGCAGTGAAGGACAGACTAATGAAAAACTGTTTTTT. Protein sequence: CASSEGQTNEKLFF.

The DNA for the CDR3 is TGTGCCAGCAGCGAGAGCTCCTACAATGAGCAGTTCTTC. This codes for CASSESSYNEQFF. This chain uses TRBV28 with TRBJ2-1, with D hard to call. Trimming cost V 6 bases and J 0 bases, with 6 bases left between them. This CDR3 has 13 residues. Germline CDR1 MDHEN, CDR2 SYDVKM.

The chain employs TRBV21-1 and TRBJ2-7; the table's D gene call, TRBD2, was not cross checked with the DNA. TRBV21-1 is classified as a pseudogene. The CDR3 runs to 16 residues. CDR3 sequence reads: CASSKCSGSYLDEQYF. The CDR3 DNA reads TGTGCCAGCAGCAAATGTAGCGGGAGTTATCTCGACGAGCAGTACTTC.

V gene TRBV7-6 combines with J gene TRBJ2-1; D gene ambiguous. Germline CDR1 and CDR2: SGHVS and FNYEAQ. Trimming removed 0 bases from V and 6 bases from J, with 6 bases in between. The CDR3 is made up of 13 amino acids. CDR3 nucleotides: TGTGCCAGCAGCTTAGCAGGGCTCAATGAGCAGTTCTTC. Its protein is CASSLAGLNEQFF.

This chain connects TRBV5-8 to TRBJ2-5, with TRBD2 matching 7 bases. With V trimmed by 4 bases and J by 5 bases, 5 bases remained unmatched. The CDR3 contains 13 residues. Per the germline V gene, CDR1 is SGHTS and CDR2 is YDEGEE. CDR3 nucleotides: TGTGCCAGCAGCCCCGGGAGGCGGGAGACCCAGTACTTC. Residues: CASSPGRRETQYF. Looking up the rest from reference TRBV5-8 and TRBJ2-5 gives the full variable domain: EAGVTQSPTHLIKTRGQQATLRCSPISGHTSVYWYQQALGLGLQFLLWYDEGEERNRGNFPPRFSGRQFPNYSSELNVNALELEDSALYLCASSPGRRETQYFGPGTRLLVL.

The rearrangement links TRBV4-1 to TRBJ2-7, with TRBD1 matching over 10 bases. The CDR3 runs to 16 residues. Germline-derived CDR1 and CDR2 are MGHRA and YSYEKL. The J segment lost 0 bases and the V segment lost 0 bases, leaving 2 bases of the junction unmatched. The CDR3 region is CASSQDRTGGSYEQYF. CDR3 sequence (DNA): TGCGCCAGCAGCCAAGATCGGACAGGGGGCTCCTACGAGCAGTACTTC.

The chain links TRBV25-1 to TRBJ2-1; TRBD2 matches 9 bases. The CDR3 is 14 amino acids. V shed 4 bases, J shed 9 bases, and the junction held 7 bases outside the gene matches. CDR1 is MGHDK, CDR2 SYGVNS, per germline. In DNA, the CDR3 is TGTGCCAGCAGTGTCCTGACTAGCGGTAGTGAGCAGTTCTTC. Translation: CASSVLTSGSEQFF.

The rearrangement uses TRBV4-1 and TRBJ2-1, with 10 bases matching TRBD2. J lost 9 bases, V lost 3 bases, and 11 bases had no gene match. Germline V gives CDR1 MGHRA, CDR2 YSYEKL. CDR3 size: 16 residues. The CDR3 nucleotides read TGCGCCAGCAGCCATCCACCTAGCGGGAGTTTCGGTGAGCAGTTCTTC. It is translated as CASSHPPSGSFGEQFF.

This chain connects TRBV29-1 to TRBJ2-1; the match to TRBD2 covers 12 bases. The CDR3 spans 14 residues. The germline V gene has CDR1 SQVTM and CDR2 ANQGSEA. Trimming at V came to 7 bases and at J to 15 bases, leaving 16 bases not matched to a gene. The CDR3 coding sequence is TGCAGCGAAACGGAACTAGCGGGAGGCCTCTCAAGGTTCTTC. It translates to CSETELAGGLSRFF.

The gene calls are TRBV20-1 and TRBJ1-2, with D hard to call. V dropped 5 bases and J dropped 8 bases, with 12 bases sitting between them. Germline V CDR1 and CDR2: DFQATT, SNEGSKA (reference sequence). This CDR3 comprises 11 residues. CDR3 coding DNA: TGCAGTGCTGCCCACGAGGGAGGCTACACCTTC. It is translated as CSAAHEGGYTF.

The rearrangement joins TRBV7-2 to TRBJ2-1; D is possibly TRBD1 (6 bases). The CDR3 is 18 residues long. In germline, CDR1 is SGHTA, CDR2 FQGNSA. The V and J ends lost 4 bases and 0 bases respectively, with 19 bases between them. The DNA of the CDR3 is TGTGCCAGCAGCTCTAGTTTGACAGGCATAAGCTCCTACAATGAGCAGTTCTTC. Amino acids: CASSSSLTGISSYNEQFF.

About this clone: The same CDR3 is also encoded by other DNA sequences in this sample. The rearrangement uses TRBV5-6 and TRBJ2-2; no clear D gene. Per germline, CDR1 SGHDT and CDR2 YYEEEE. Trimming cost V 2 bases and J 4 bases, with 3 bases left between them. CDR3 length: 12 amino acids. The CDR3 DNA follows: TGTGCCAGCAGCTTCGGCACCGGGGAGCTGTTTTTT. It codes for CASSFGTGELFF.

This clone has only one observation. The genes are TRBV29-1 and TRBJ1-2, with D maybe TRBD1 (6 bases). In germline, CDR1 is SQVTM, CDR2 ANQGSEA. The CDR3 length is 11 residues. V was clipped by 2 bases and J by 8 bases, with 9 bases between them. DNA of the CDR3: TGCAGCGTTGAACACAGGGACGGCTACACCTTC. This translates into CSVEHRDGYTF.

The chain recombines TRBV7-9 with TRBJ2-1; the D is unclear. The CDR3 covers 14 residues. Germline assignment: CDR1 SEHNR and CDR2 FQNEAQ (reference sequence). V was clipped by 3 bases and J by 5 bases, with 11 bases between them. This CDR3 is CASSFGILDNEQFF. In DNA, the CDR3 is TGTGCCAGCAGCTTTGGCATTCTCGACAATGAGCAGTTCTTC.

This clone was detected once. The J gene is TRBJ2-7, the V gene TRBV7-9, with unresolved D. The V and J ends lost 6 bases and 3 bases respectively, with 9 bases between them. The CDR3 has 12 residues. Germline V CDR1 and CDR2: SEHNR, FQNEAQ (reference sequence). The CDR3 protein is CASRDRYYEQYF. DNA of the CDR3: TGTGCCAGCAGGGACCGCTACTACGAGCAGTACTTC.

The V gene is TRBV10-2, the J gene TRBJ1-4, with 7 positions matching TRBD1. Unmatched junction bases numbered 2, after V lost 2 bases and J lost 5 bases. The CDR3 length is 14 residues. CDR1 and CDR2 from the germline V gene are WSHSY and SAAADI. The CDR3 sequence: CASSETGANEKLFF. CDR3 DNA sequence: TGCGCCAGCAGTGAGACAGGGGCGAATGAAAAACTGTTTTTT.

This clone was found once. V usage is TRBV30 and J usage is TRBJ2-7, with TRBD1 identical over 9 bases. The length of the CDR3 is 14 residues. Trimming at V came to 1 base and at J to 3 bases, leaving 4 bases not matched to a gene. Germline V gene lookup returns CDR1 GTSNPN and CDR2 SVGIG (reference sequence). CDR3 amino acids: CAWSEDRGNYEQYF. The CDR3 DNA sequence: TGTGCCTGGAGTGAGGACAGGGGAAACTACGAGCAGTACTTC.